The source of this T cell receptor beta chain is a study of blood T cell repertoires in COVID-19. About the research overall: Sample material is recorded as cDNA or gDNA derived from T cells, B-cell-depleted T cells, or PBMCs.

Some clones are missing from TCRdb's copy, which holds only in-frame ones; the method was immunoSEQ multiplex PCR. The repertoire holds about 310,000 clones, with about 88% as singletons. The ends lost 1 base at V and 5 bases at J; junction bases unmatched: 6. Germline assignment: CDR1 LNHDA and CDR2 SQIVND (reference sequence). The CDR3 covers 16 residues. This receptor was obtained from a woman aged 40 to 50 who had recovered from COVID-19. The chain uses TRBV19 and TRBJ2-2, with 8 bases identical to TRBD1. Material: PBMCs or T cells enriched from blood (not recorded which). The CDR3 sequence is CASSIVPGGKTGELFF. CDR3 in DNA: TGTGCCAGTAGTATAGTCCCAGGGGGCAAGACCGGGGAGCTGTTTTTT.